The clone carrying this T cell receptor (beta chain) was counted only a few times. The antigen is unknown. This sample was included in a study of early T cells in non-severe SARS-CoV-2 infection. The wider study: RNA in bulk from unsorted whole blood was sequenced, and chains were unpaired.

Findings of the study overall: In VDJdb matching, anti-spike CD8 responses were favored while private and CD4 specificities went missing.

V lost 2 bases and J 0 bases, leaving 9 bases between the germline ends. The CDR3 has 15 amino acids. Individual cDNA molecules each received unique molecular identifiers attached to them. Each CDR3 protein gets one entry after TCRdb re-called the 5' RACE reads with MiXCR. The table has 50,000 to 65,000 distinct CDR3 sequences, 7.7% seen once. This TCR was sampled from an adult who was a healthcare worker with PCR-confirmed SARS-CoV-2 infection or an uninfected control (not recorded which). Sequencing used whole blood, obtained at baseline. This chain links TRBV12-3 or TRBV12-4 with TRBJ2-3, with D tentatively TRBD1 (5 bases). CDR3 protein: CASSLQGLSTDTQYF. Written as DNA, the CDR3 is TGTGCCAGCAGTTTACAGGGCCTTAGCACAGATACGCAGTATTTT.